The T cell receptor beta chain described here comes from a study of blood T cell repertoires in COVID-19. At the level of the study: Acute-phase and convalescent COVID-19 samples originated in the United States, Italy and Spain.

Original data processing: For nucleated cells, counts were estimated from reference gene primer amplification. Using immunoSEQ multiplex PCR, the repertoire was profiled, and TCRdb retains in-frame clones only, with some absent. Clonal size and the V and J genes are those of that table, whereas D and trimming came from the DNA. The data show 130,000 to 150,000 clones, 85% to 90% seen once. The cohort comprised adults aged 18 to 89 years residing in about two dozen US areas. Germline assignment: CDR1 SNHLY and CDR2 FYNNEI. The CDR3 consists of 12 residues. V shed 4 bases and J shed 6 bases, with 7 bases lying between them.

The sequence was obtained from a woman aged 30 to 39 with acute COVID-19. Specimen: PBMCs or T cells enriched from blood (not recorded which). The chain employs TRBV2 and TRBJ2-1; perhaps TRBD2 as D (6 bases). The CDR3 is CASSGRGNEQFF. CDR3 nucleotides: TGTGCCAGCAGTGGGCGGGGCAATGAGCAGTTCTTC.